Each of the 3 T cell receptor beta chains below was sequenced from the same sample in a study of beta chain features in type 1 diabetes. Investigators reverse transcribed all isolated RNA, so they sequenced expressed TCRB transcripts. Generated by immunoSEQ multiplex PCR, the TCRdb table keeps only in-frame clones and is missing some. This table holds about 40,000 clones, around half found once. Sequenced: central memory CD4+ T cells from blood. All receptors derive from a woman between 18 and 29 years old in good health.

In its sample, this clone was seen a few times. The chain has TRBV7-2 and TRBJ2-5; 13 positions match TRBD2. This CDR3 region has 14 residues. The V gene end was trimmed by 5 bases and the J gene end by 5 bases; junction bases not matched to a gene: 2. Germline CDR1 and CDR2: SGHTA and FQGNSA. The CDR3 nucleotides are TGTGCCAGCAGCCAACTAGCGGGAGGGGAGACCCAGTACTTC. Encoded protein: CASSQLAGGETQYF.

This clone was detected only a few times. This chain uses TRBV2 with TRBJ1-2; D might be TRBD1 (6 bases). The V and J ends lost 3 bases and 4 bases respectively, with 12 bases between them. This CDR3 region has 14 residues. Per the germline V gene, CDR1 is SNHLY and CDR2 is FYNNEI. The CDR3 here is CASSDHGQFYGYTF. CDR3 coding DNA: TGTGCCAGCAGTGATCATGGACAGTTCTATGGCTACACCTTC.

This clone has just a few counts. The chain couples TRBV4-2 to TRBJ1-4; 8 positions match TRBD1. V lost 4 bases to trimming and J lost 7 bases; unmatched junction nucleotides: 8. This CDR3 has 15 residues. From germline, CDR1 is LGHNA and CDR2 YNFKEQ. This CDR3 reads CASSLTGVASEKLFF. The DNA of the CDR3 is TGTGCCAGCAGCCTGACAGGGGTCGCAAGTGAAAAACTGTTTTTT.